These 2 T cell receptor beta chains were sequenced from one sample in a study of PD-L1 blockade in urothelial cancer. Repertoires were generated with immunoSEQ multiplex PCR, while TCRdb's copy carries only in-frame clones and drops some. The sample carries about 76,000 clones, roughly 90% recorded once. Time point meaning: pretreatment peripheral blood. Sequences were derived from PBMCs, sampled around atezolizumab (anti-PD-L1) treatment. Source of these receptors: a man aged 65 to 79 with urothelial cancer.

The rearrangement links TRBV10-2 to TRBJ2-2, with 8 positions matching TRBD2. Germline V gives CDR1 WSHSY, CDR2 SAAADI. Germline trimming cut 10 bases from V and 6 bases from J; bases unmatched to any gene: 7. CDR3 length: 13 amino acids. This chain's CDR3 is CATGTRLPGELFF. The CDR3 nucleotides are TGCGCCACCGGGACTAGATTGCCCGGGGAGCTGTTTTTT.

V is TRBV6-5 and J is TRBJ2-7, with 7 bases aligning to TRBD1. The CDR3 is made up of 14 amino acids. CDR1 is MNHEY, CDR2 SVGAGI, per germline. The trim removed 6 bases at V and 3 bases at J, leaving 8 bases unmatched. The CDR3 loop is CASSKRQGDYEQYF. In nucleotides, the CDR3 is TGTGCCAGCAGCAAGCGACAGGGAGACTACGAGCAGTACTTC.